The rows below give T cell receptor beta chains drawn from one sample of a study of blood T cell repertoires in COVID-19. The repertoire was sequenced with immunoSEQ multiplex PCR; TCRdb's copy has only in-frame clones and lacks some. The sample carries 180,000 or so clones, 85% to 90% recorded once. Sequencing used peripheral blood. The receptor set was obtained from a woman in her sixties or seventies with COVID-19, enrolled during active disease. The CDR3 runs from the conserved cysteine through the conserved F or W. Fields, in order: D gene, V gene, CDR3 length, clone size, J gene, CDR3 protein, CDR3 DNA. D genes are given only for firm matches. Size tells how often a clone was seen (once, few, many) or the class of an expanded clone, and some rows leave it out.

>TRBD1|TRBV15|17|once|TRBJ1-2
CATSRASGDSNNYGYTF
TGTGCCACCAGCAGAGCTTCAGGGGACAGCAACAACTATGGCTACACCTTC
>TRBD1|TRBV6-1|19|-|TRBJ1-3
CASSVQGAVFPASGNTIYF
TGTGCCAGCAGTGTTCAGGGGGCGGTTTTCCCAGCCTCTGGAAACACCATATATTTT
>-|TRBV13|16|-|TRBJ1-3
CASSLAPVPAGNTIYF
TGTGCCAGCAGCTTAGCCCCGGTTCCGGCTGGAAACACCATATATTTT
>-|TRBV4-3|15|-|TRBJ1-2
CASSQGIAGWNGYTF
TGCGCCAGCAGCCAAGGGATCGCGGGTTGGAATGGCTACACCTTC
>-|TRBV3-1/TRBV3-2|15|few|TRBJ2-4
CASSQMRLAKNIQYF
TGTGCCAGCAGCCAAATGCGTTTAGCCAAAAACATTCAGTACTTC
>TRBD2|TRBV18|16|-|TRBJ2-5
CASSPFGLAGGETQYF
TGTGCCAGCTCACCCTTTGGGCTAGCGGGAGGAGAGACCCAGTACTTC
>-|TRBV14|13|-|TRBJ1-1
CAVRTPNTAGAFF
TGTGCCGTCCGGACACCTAACACAGCCGGAGCTTTCTTT
>TRBD1|TRBV19|16|-|TRBJ2-7
CASSTLAGTDFYEQYF
TGTGCCAGTAGTACGCTGGCCGGGACAGACTTCTACGAGCAGTACTTC
>TRBD1|TRBV6-5|15|-|TRBJ1-5
CASSYTGGLGQPQHF
TGTGCCAGCAGTTACACAGGGGGTTTAGGGCAGCCCCAGCATTTT
>-|TRBV25-1|16|-|TRBJ2-1
CASSRLRFTSRDEQFF
TGTGCCAGCAGTCGGTTGCGGTTCACTAGTCGCGATGAGCAGTTCTTC
>TRBD1|TRBV4-1|15|-|TRBJ2-5
CASSQEGDRVETQYF
TGCGCCAGCAGCCAAGAGGGGGACAGGGTGGAGACCCAGTACTTC
>TRBD1|TRBV7-6|16|-|TRBJ2-7
CASSASPGQGSYEQYF
TGTGCCAGCAGCGCCTCCCCGGGACAGGGTTCCTACGAGCAGTACTTC
>-|TRBV7-9|18|-|TRBJ2-7
CASSFALTGRSSSHEQYF
TGTGCCAGCAGCTTCGCACTGACTGGACGTTCTAGCTCCCACGAGCAGTACTTC
>-|TRBV6-5|11|-|TRBJ2-5
CASRRQETQYF
TGTGCCAGCAGGCGTCAAGAGACCCAGTACTTC
>-|TRBV27|14|-|TRBJ2-1
CASTRRGGNNEQFF
TGTGCCAGCACTCGAAGGGGCGGGAACAATGAGCAGTTCTTC
>TRBD2|TRBV18|22|-|TRBJ2-7
CASSPPNSETSGHTIEPYEQYF
TGTGCCAGCTCACCACCGAATTCAGAGACTAGCGGACATACCATAGAGCCCTACGAGCAGTACTTC
>TRBD1|TRBV28|15|-|TRBJ1-1
CASRPQGGAGTEAFF
TGTGCCAGCAGACCCCAAGGGGGCGCGGGCACTGAAGCTTTCTTT
>TRBD2|TRBV9|15|once|TRBJ2-7
CASSGRTSGSYEQYF
TGTGCCAGCAGCGGACGGACTAGCGGGAGCTACGAGCAGTACTTC
>-|TRBV29-1|14|once|TRBJ1-1
CSVPLPGEGTEAFF
TGCAGCGTTCCACTGCCAGGGGAGGGAACTGAAGCTTTCTTT
>TRBD2|TRBV9|14|-|TRBJ2-7
CASSSRGSSYEQYF
TGTGCCAGCAGCTCCCGCGGGAGCTCCTACGAGCAGTACTTC
>TRBD1|TRBV28|12|-|TRBJ1-2
CASFDRGSGYTF
TGTGCCAGCTTTGACAGGGGTTCTGGCTACACCTTC
>-|TRBV5-1|15|-|TRBJ1-5
CASSFGPEGNQPQHF
TGCGCCAGCAGCTTCGGTCCCGAGGGCAATCAGCCCCAGCATTTT
>-|TRBV6-1|16|few|TRBJ1-2
CASSEGIQARVYGYTF
TGTGCCAGCAGTGAAGGAATCCAGGCCCGCGTCTATGGCTACACCTTC
>-|TRBV5-1|20|-|TRBJ1-4
CASSLRGWAQGRMPNEKLFF
TGCGCCAGCAGCTTGCGGGGATGGGCCCAGGGGCGGATGCCTAATGAAAAACTGTTTTTT
>-|TRBV14|11|few|TRBJ1-2
CASSQDKGYTF
TGTGCCAGCAGCCAAGATAAAGGCTACACCTTC
>TRBD1|TRBV7-2|16|once|TRBJ1-4
CASSHGQGPTNEKLFF
TGTGCCAGCAGCCACGGACAGGGCCCCACTAATGAAAAACTGTTTTTT
>-|TRBV6-1|17|-|TRBJ2-3
CASSGGFGSLSTDTQYF
TGTGCCAGCAGTGGGGGATTTGGGAGCCTTAGCACAGATACGCAGTATTTT
>TRBD2|TRBV27|14|-|TRBJ2-5
CASSLAGGPETQYF
TGTGCCAGCAGTTTAGCGGGAGGTCCCGAGACCCAGTACTTC
>TRBD1|TRBV4-1|16|-|TRBJ1-1
CASSQVPTGVNTEAFF
TGCGCCAGCAGCCAAGTGCCTACAGGGGTGAACACTGAAGCTTTCTTT
>TRBD2|TRBV4-3|14|-|TRBJ2-7
CASSPTSESYEQYF
TGCGCCAGCAGCCCGACTAGCGAGTCCTACGAGCAGTACTTC
>-|TRBV7-3|15|-|TRBJ1-5
CASSLEGGLNQPQHF
TGTGCCAGCAGCTTAGAAGGGGGACTAAATCAGCCCCAGCATTTT
>-|TRBV6-6|16|-|TRBJ1-5
CASTSTTGSLGQPQHF
TGTGCCAGCACATCAACCACAGGGTCCTTGGGTCAGCCCCAGCATTTT
>-|TRBV24-1|14|-|TRBJ2-3
CATSDPGSAGTQYF
TGTGCCACCAGTGACCCTGGCAGTGCGGGTACGCAGTATTTT
>-|TRBV7-9|18|-|TRBJ1-5
CASSLSTGHTDSNQPQHF
TGTGCCAGCAGCTTAAGTACGGGACACACCGATAGCAATCAGCCCCAGCATTTT
>-|TRBV4-3|17|-|TRBJ1-2
CASSQSRARTVRAGYTF
TGCGCCAGCAGCCAAAGTAGAGCACGGACAGTGAGGGCTGGCTACACCTTC
>TRBD1|TRBV7-8|16|once|TRBJ1-3
CASSFVQGSSGNTIYF
TGTGCCAGCAGCTTTGTACAGGGGAGTTCTGGAAACACCATATATTTT
>TRBD2|TRBV7-8|16|-|TRBJ2-3
CASRKTTSGFTDTQYF
TGTGCCAGCAGGAAAACGACTAGCGGATTCACAGATACGCAGTATTTT
>TRBD1|TRBV4-2|17|-|TRBJ2-6
CASSQPQGASGANVLTF
TGTGCCAGCAGCCAACCCCAGGGGGCTTCTGGGGCCAACGTCCTGACTTTC
>-|TRBV6-2/TRBV6-3|14|once|TRBJ2-7
CASSYPSGSGEQYF
TGTGCCAGCAGTTACCCCTCAGGTTCTGGGGAGCAGTACTTC